This note documents a single T cell receptor beta chain sequence. What it recognizes is unknown. The data stem from a study of shared clonotypes between healthy human individuals. Study-wide context: Every donor yielded three CD4 naive, three CD4 memory, two CD8 naive and one CD8 memory plate.

Measured with immunoSEQ multiplex PCR; TCRdb has only the in-frame clones, and not every one. This sample has over a million clones, with roughly 80% found just once. CDR1 is SGHRS, CDR2 YFSETQ, per germline. V lost 4 bases and J lost 5, with 16 bases in between. The CDR3 has 14 amino acids. Study outcomes and limitations: Non-shared clonotypes showed lower generation probabilities than clonotypes common to all four donors. The study generally estimated greater richness for naive than memory subsets.

The clonotype was recovered from a man between 18 and 29 years old in good health. This rearrangement joins TRBV5-1 to TRBJ2-7; D is ambiguous. The sequencing input was memory CD4+ T cells sorted from blood. Sample subset: CD45RA-negative fraction. This CDR3 is CASSPRVGQDEQYF. DNA of the CDR3: TGCGCCAGCAGCCCCCGGGTAGGGCAGGACGAGCAGTACTTC.